The rows below give T cell receptor beta chains drawn from one sample of a study of blood T cell repertoires in COVID-19. Here immunoSEQ multiplex PCR was the method, and the copy in TCRdb shows in-frame clones only, minus some. Among about 270,000 clones listed, around 86% were seen once. The source material was peripheral blood. These receptors were collected from a woman of 80 years or more with COVID-19, enrolled during active disease. The CDR3 runs from the conserved cysteine through the conserved F or W. Each record gives: D gene, clone size, V gene, J gene, CDR3 DNA, CDR3 protein. A D gene is named only where the DNA matches it firmly. Clone size is given for some rows only: seen once, a few or many times, or a class if the clone is expanded.

>NA|NA|TRBV28|TRBJ1-2
TGTGCCAGTTCAGGGGAGGGTGGGGACTATGGCTACACCTTC
CASSGEGGDYGYTF
>TRBD1|NA|TRBV18|TRBJ1-2
TGTGCCAGCTCACTGCTATCCCCGGGACAGGGCCTCTATGGCTACACCTTC
CASSLLSPGQGLYGYTF
>NA|once|TRBV27|TRBJ1-4
TGTGCCAGCAGCCGGAGGGATGTCTCCGAAAAACTGTTTTTT
CASSRRDVSEKLFF
>TRBD1|few|TRBV6-1|TRBJ1-5
TGTGCCAGCAGTGAATTGGACAGGGGGCGTCAGCCCCAGCATTTT
CASSELDRGRQPQHF
>NA|few|TRBV5-4|TRBJ1-2
TGTGCCAGCAGCGTGGACAGTTACTATGGCTACACCTTC
CASSVDSYYGYTF
>NA|NA|TRBV5-5|TRBJ1-4
TGTGCCAGCAGCTTGGAAGTTGCGGTTGGCTCAACTAATGAAAAACTGTTTTTT
CASSLEVAVGSTNEKLFF
>TRBD2|NA|TRBV28|TRBJ2-1
TGTGCCAGCAGTTTCGGGACTAGCGGGGGTTATGAGCAGTTCTTC
CASSFGTSGGYEQFF
>NA|NA|TRBV4-3|TRBJ2-7
TGCGCCAGCAGCCAAGAGGCTGGCGGGGCCTACGAGCAGTACTTC
CASSQEAGGAYEQYF
>NA|NA|TRBV19|TRBJ1-5
TGTGCCAGTAGTATACGGGGTAACGGCAATCAGCCCCAGCATTTT
CASSIRGNGNQPQHF
>TRBD2|NA|TRBV5-4|TRBJ2-3
TGTGCCAGCAGCTTGGCTAGCGGGGGGGGTATAGGCACAGATACGCAGTATTTT
CASSLASGGGIGTDTQYF
>NA|NA|TRBV10-3|TRBJ2-7
TGTGCCAGCTCAGGGGACTCCTACGAGCAGTACTTC
CASSGDSYEQYF
>NA|NA|TRBV5-1|TRBJ2-3
TGCGCCAGCAGCTTGGGGGGCCCCGAAGATACGCAGTATTTT
CASSLGGPEDTQYF
>TRBD1|NA|TRBV19|TRBJ1-5
TGTGCCAGTAGTATAGTTGGGACAGTGGGTAGCTCTCAGCCCCAGCATTTT
CASSIVGTVGSSQPQHF
>TRBD1|NA|TRBV5-4|TRBJ2-2
TGTGCCAGCAGCTTGTTGCAGGGGGCCACCGGGGAGCTGTTTTTT
CASSLLQGATGELFF
>NA|NA|TRBV30|TRBJ1-1
TGTGCCTGGGGGGAGGGTAGGGACGGAGCTTTCTTT
CAWGEGRDGAFF
>NA|NA|TRBV9|TRBJ1-4
TGTGCCAGCAGCGTGAGGGCGGCGGGTAATGAAAAACTGTTTTTT
CASSVRAAGNEKLFF
>NA|NA|TRBV19|TRBJ1-5
TGTGCCACGGGGGGGTTCATACCCACAGCGGGTCAGCCCCAGCATTTT
CATGGFIPTAGQPQHF
>TRBD2|NA|TRBV6-5|TRBJ2-5
TGTGCCAGCAGCACCAGCGGGGCGATAGAGACCCAGTACTTC
CASSTSGAIETQYF
>NA|NA|TRBV6-5|TRBJ2-5
TGTGCCAGCAGCCCAGGGGAGAAAGAGACCCAGTACTTC
CASSPGEKETQYF
>TRBD2|NA|TRBV5-4|TRBJ2-3
TGTGCCAGCAGCTCGACCGCCGGGACTAGCGGGGGGGCAAGGCAGTATTTT
CASSSTAGTSGGARQYF
>NA|NA|TRBV4-1|TRBJ1-2
TGCGCCAGCAGCCAAGACCCCAGCTATGGCTACACCTTC
CASSQDPSYGYTF
>NA|NA|TRBV11-2|TRBJ2-2
TGTGCCAGCAGCTCGAGTGACACCGGGGAGCTGTTTTTT
CASSSSDTGELFF
>NA|NA|TRBV7-2|TRBJ1-2
TGTGCCAGCAGCTCCCAGAGATGGGAGGGGGGAATCTATGGCTACACCTTC
CASSSQRWEGGIYGYTF
>TRBD1|few|TRBV7-9|TRBJ2-1
TGTGCCAGCAGCTCTCGGACAGGGACAAATGAGCAGTTCTTC
CASSSRTGTNEQFF
>TRBD1|NA|TRBV28|TRBJ1-5
TGTGCCAGCAGTTCCCGGGACAGGGTCGGTCAGCCCCAGCATTTT
CASSSRDRVGQPQHF
>NA|once|TRBV5-1|TRBJ2-1
TGCGCCAGCTCCACCGGAGCGCAAGCTAATAATGAGCAGTTCTTC
CASSTGAQANNEQFF
>TRBD2|few|TRBV28|TRBJ2-5
TGTGCCAGCAGTTTTAGCGGGGGGCCAGAGACCCAGTACTTC
CASSFSGGPETQYF
>NA|NA|TRBV28|TRBJ2-3
TGTGCCAGCAGTCGCAGGCCCACAGATACGCAGTATTTT
CASSRRPTDTQYF
>NA|NA|TRBV5-6|TRBJ2-2
TGTGCCAGCAGCTTTGGGGAGCGTCTCGGCGGGGAGCTGTTTTTT
CASSFGERLGGELFF
>TRBD1|NA|TRBV6-5|TRBJ1-2
TGTGCCAGCAGTTACCGGACAGGGCGCTATGGCTACACCTTC
CASSYRTGRYGYTF
>TRBD1|NA|TRBV6-2/TRBV6-3|TRBJ1-2
TGTGCCAGCAGTTACCGGACAGGGGGGAACTATGGCTACACCTTC
CASSYRTGGNYGYTF
>NA|NA|TRBV18|TRBJ1-1
TGTGCCAGCTCACCACAGACTTCGTCTGAAGCTTTCTTT
CASSPQTSSEAFF
>TRBD1|NA|TRBV18|TRBJ2-7
TGTGCCAGCTCACCGAGGACAGGGGGGACCGACGAGCAGTACTTC
CASSPRTGGTDEQYF
>TRBD1|NA|TRBV4-2|TRBJ2-1
TGTGCCAGCAGCCAAGATCTGACAGGGGGCTTCAATGAGCAGTTCTTC
CASSQDLTGGFNEQFF
>NA|NA|TRBV30|TRBJ1-5
TGTGCCTGGAGTGTACAAGGGGCCGGCAATCAGCCCCAGCATTTT
CAWSVQGAGNQPQHF
>TRBD2|NA|TRBV11-3|TRBJ2-1
TGTGCCAGCAGCCCCCGGGGGGGGGTAGCGGGGGACAATGAGCAGTTCTTC
CASSPRGGVAGDNEQFF
>NA|NA|TRBV10-1|TRBJ2-1
TGCGCCAGCAGTGATCCGGGAACGGATGAGCAGTTCTTC
CASSDPGTDEQFF
>TRBD2|NA|TRBV5-1|TRBJ2-2
TGCGCCAGCAGCTCCTCGACTAGCGGGGGGGCCCGGACCGGGGAGCTGTTTTTT
CASSSSTSGGARTGELFF
>NA|once|TRBV30|TRBJ1-1
TGTGCCTGGGCCTCTTCAGCAGGGTACGGCACTGAAGCTTTCTTT
CAWASSAGYGTEAFF
>TRBD2|NA|TRBV2|TRBJ2-3
TGTGCCAGCAGAAGGACTAGCGGGGGTCTCACAGATACGCAGTATTTT
CASRRTSGGLTDTQYF
>NA|NA|TRBV7-9|TRBJ2-7
TGTGCCAGCAGCCAAGGAAGGGGTCGCGCCTACGAGCAGTACTTC
CASSQGRGRAYEQYF
>NA|NA|TRBV25-1|TRBJ1-1
TGTGCCAGCAGTGAAGGGAGCAGTCAAGCTTTCTTT
CASSEGSSQAFF
>NA|once|TRBV6-2/TRBV6-3|TRBJ1-1
TGTGCCAGCAGTTCTGACAGATTAATGAACACTGAAGCTTTCTTT
CASSSDRLMNTEAFF
>TRBD1|NA|TRBV11-3|TRBJ2-5
TGTGCCAGCAGCCCCGGACAGGGCACAGAGACCCAGTACTTC
CASSPGQGTETQYF
>TRBD2|NA|TRBV5-1|TRBJ2-1
TGCGCCAGCAGCCTTGGAAGCGGGGTTTACAATGAGCAGTTCTTC
CASSLGSGVYNEQFF
>NA|NA|TRBV5-1|TRBJ2-6
TGCGCCAGCAGCTTGAAATTCAGCTCTGGGGCCAACGTCCTGACTTTC
CASSLKFSSGANVLTF
>NA|NA|TRBV7-2|TRBJ1-2
TGTGCCAGCAGCTTAGCGGGGGAGGTCAGGGCGATAAACTATGGCTACACCTTC
CASSLAGEVRAINYGYTF
>TRBD2|once|TRBV5-4|TRBJ2-5
TGTGCCAGCAGCTCGCTGGGGGTAGCGGGGGGTCAGACCCAGTACTTC
CASSSLGVAGGQTQYF
>TRBD1|NA|TRBV5-1|TRBJ1-6
TGCGCCAGCAGCCATGGGACAGGGGATAATTCACCCCTCCACTTT
CASSHGTGDNSPLHF
>NA|NA|TRBV5-6|TRBJ1-1
TGTGCCAGCAGCTGGGGAGGGGCCCTGAACACTGAAGCTTTCTTT
CASSWGGALNTEAFF
>TRBD1|once|TRBV28|TRBJ1-5
TGTGCCAGCAGTAGCGGGACAGGGGAGTATCAGCCCCAGCATTTT
CASSSGTGEYQPQHF
>TRBD1|few|TRBV25-1|TRBJ1-1
TGTGCCAGCAGTGAATTATCCAGGGGGCTCGGTGAAGCTTTCTTT
CASSELSRGLGEAFF
>TRBD1|NA|TRBV6-5|TRBJ1-6
TGTGCCAGCAGTCGACAGGGGCAGGCTTCACCCCTCCACTTT
CASSRQGQASPLHF